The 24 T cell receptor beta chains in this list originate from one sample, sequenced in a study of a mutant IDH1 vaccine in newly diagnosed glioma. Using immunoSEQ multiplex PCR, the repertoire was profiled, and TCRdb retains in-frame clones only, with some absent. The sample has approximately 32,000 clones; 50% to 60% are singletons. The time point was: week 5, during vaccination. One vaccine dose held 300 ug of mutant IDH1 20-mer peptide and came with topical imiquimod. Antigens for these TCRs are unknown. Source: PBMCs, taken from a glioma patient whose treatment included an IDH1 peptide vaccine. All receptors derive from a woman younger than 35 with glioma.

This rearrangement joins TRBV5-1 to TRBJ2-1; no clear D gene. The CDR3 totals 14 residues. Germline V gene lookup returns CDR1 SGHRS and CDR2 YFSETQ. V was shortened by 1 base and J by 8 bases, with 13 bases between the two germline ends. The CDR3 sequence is CASSLSYSSHEQFF. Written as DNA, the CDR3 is TGCGCCAGCAGCTTGTCCTATAGCAGCCATGAGCAGTTCTTC.

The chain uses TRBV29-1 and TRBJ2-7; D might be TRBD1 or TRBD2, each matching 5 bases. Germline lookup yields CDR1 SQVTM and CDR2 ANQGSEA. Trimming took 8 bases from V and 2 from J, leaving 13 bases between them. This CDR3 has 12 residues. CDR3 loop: CSIRDGTYEQYF. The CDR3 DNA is TGCAGCATAAGGGACGGAACCTACGAGCAGTACTTC.

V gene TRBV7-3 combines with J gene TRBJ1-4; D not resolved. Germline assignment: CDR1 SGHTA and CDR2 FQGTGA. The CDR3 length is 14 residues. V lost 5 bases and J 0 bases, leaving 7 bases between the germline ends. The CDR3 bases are TGTGCCAGCAGCCCCGGGACAACTAATGAAAAACTGTTTTTT. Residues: CASSPGTTNEKLFF.

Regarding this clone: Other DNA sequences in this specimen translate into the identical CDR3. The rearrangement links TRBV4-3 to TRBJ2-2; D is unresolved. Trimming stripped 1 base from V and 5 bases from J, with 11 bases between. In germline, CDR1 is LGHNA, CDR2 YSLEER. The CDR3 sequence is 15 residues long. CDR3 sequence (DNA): TGCGCCAGCAGCCAAGTTGGGCATACGACCGGGGAGCTGTTTTTT. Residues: CASSQVGHTTGELFF.

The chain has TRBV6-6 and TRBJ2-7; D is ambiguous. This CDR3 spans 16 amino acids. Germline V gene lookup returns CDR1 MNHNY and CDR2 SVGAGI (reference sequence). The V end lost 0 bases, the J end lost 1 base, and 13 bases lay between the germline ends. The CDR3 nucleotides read TGTGCCAGCAGTTACTCGTTCGGACCCCAATCCTACGAGCAGTACTTC. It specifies CASSYSFGPQSYEQYF.

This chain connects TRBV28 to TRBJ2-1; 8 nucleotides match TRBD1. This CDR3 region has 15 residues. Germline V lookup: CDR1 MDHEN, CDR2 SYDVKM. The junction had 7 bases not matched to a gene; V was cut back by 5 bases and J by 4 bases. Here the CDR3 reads CASSHRGASYNEQFF. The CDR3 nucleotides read TGTGCCAGCAGTCACAGGGGGGCTTCTTACAATGAGCAGTTCTTC.

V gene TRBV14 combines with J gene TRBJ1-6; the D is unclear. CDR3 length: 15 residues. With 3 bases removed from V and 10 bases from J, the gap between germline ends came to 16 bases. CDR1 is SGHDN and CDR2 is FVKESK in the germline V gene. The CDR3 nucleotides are TGTGCCAGCAGCCACCAGGCTTTCGACGCGTCACCCCTCCACTTT. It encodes CASSHQAFDASPLHF.

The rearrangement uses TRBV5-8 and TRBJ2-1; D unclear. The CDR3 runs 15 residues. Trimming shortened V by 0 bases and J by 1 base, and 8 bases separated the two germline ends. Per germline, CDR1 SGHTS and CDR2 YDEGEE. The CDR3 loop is CASSLVSVSYNEQFF. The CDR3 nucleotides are TGTGCCAGCAGCTTGGTGTCAGTATCCTACAATGAGCAGTTCTTC.

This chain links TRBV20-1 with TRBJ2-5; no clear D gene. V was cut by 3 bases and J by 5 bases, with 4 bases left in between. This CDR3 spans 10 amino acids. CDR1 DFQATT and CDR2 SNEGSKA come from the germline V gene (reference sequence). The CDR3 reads CSASGETQYF. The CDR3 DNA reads TGCAGTGCTAGTGGCGAGACCCAGTACTTC.

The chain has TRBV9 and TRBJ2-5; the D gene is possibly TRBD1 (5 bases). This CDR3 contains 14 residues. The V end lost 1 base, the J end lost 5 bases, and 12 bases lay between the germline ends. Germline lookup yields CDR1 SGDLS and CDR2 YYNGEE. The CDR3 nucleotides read TGTGCCAGCAGCGTATCCAGGGCGAGTGAGACCCAGTACTTC. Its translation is CASSVSRASETQYF.

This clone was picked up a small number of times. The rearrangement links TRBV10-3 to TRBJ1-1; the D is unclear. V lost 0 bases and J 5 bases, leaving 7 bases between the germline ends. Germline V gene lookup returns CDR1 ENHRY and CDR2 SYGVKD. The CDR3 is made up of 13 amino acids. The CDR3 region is CAISESQKTEAFF. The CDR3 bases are TGTGCCATCAGTGAGTCTCAGAAAACTGAAGCTTTCTTT.

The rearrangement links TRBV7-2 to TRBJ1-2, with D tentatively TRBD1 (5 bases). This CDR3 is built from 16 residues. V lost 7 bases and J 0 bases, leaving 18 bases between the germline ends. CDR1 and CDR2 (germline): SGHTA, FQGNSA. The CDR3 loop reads CASTLQGPLANYGYTF. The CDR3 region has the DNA TGTGCCAGCACCTTGCAGGGACCTTTAGCTAACTATGGCTACACCTTC.

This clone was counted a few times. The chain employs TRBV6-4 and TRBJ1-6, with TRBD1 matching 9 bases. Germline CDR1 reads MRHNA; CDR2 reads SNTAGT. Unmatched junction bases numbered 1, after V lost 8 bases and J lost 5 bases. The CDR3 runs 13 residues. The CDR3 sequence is CASRDRDNSPLHF. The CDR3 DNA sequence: TGTGCCAGCCGGGACAGGGATAATTCACCCCTCCACTTT.

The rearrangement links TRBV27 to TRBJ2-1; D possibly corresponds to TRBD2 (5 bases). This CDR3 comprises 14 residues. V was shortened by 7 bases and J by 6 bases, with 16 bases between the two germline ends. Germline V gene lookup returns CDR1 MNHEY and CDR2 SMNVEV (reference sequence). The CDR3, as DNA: TGTGCCAGCACGAGGCCGGGAAGTTTCAATGAGCAGTTCTTC. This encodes CASTRPGSFNEQFF.

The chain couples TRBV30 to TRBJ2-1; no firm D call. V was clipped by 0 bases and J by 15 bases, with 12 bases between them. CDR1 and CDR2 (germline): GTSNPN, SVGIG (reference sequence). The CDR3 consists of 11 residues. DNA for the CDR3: TGTGCCTGGAGTGTACCGGACCTGCGGTTCTTC. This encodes CAWSVPDLRFF.

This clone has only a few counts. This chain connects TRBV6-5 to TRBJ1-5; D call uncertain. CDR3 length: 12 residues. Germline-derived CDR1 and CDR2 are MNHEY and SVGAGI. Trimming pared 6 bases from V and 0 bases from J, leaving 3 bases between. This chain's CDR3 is CASRGSNQPQHF. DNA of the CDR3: TGTGCCAGCAGGGGTAGCAATCAGCCCCAGCATTTT.

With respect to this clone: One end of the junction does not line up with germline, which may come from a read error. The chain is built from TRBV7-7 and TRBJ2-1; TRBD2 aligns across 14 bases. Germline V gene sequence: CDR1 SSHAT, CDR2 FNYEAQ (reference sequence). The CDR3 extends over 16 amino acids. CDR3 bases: TGTGCTAGCAGCTTAGCGACTAGCGGGAGGGCCGGTGAGCAGTTCTTC. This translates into CASSLATSGRAGEQFF.

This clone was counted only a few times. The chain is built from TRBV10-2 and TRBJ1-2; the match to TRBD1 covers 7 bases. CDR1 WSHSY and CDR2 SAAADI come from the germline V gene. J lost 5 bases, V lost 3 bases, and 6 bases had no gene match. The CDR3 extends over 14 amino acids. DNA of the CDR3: TGCGCCAGCAGTGAACACCGGGACAGTTATGGCTACACCTTC. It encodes CASSEHRDSYGYTF.

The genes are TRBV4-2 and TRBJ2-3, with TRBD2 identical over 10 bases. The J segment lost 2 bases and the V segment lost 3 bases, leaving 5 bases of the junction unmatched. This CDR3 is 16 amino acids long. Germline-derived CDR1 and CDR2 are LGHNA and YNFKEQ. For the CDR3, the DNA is TGTGCCAGCAGCCAGAGCGGGAGGGAACTCACAGATACGCAGTATTTT. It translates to CASSQSGRELTDTQYF.

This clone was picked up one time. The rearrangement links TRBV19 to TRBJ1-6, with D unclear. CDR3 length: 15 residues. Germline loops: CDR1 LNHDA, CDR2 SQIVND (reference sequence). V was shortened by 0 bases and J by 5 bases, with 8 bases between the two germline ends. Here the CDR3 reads CASSIDTSNNSPLHF. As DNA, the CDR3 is TGTGCCAGTAGTATAGACACGTCGAATAATTCACCCCTCCACTTT.

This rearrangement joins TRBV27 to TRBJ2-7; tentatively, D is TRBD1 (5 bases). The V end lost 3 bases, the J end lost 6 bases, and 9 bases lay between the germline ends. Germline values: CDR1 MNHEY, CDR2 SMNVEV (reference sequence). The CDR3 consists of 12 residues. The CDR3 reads CASSFGQGEQYF. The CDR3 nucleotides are TGTGCCAGCAGTTTCGGCCAGGGCGAGCAGTACTTC.

The CDR3 nucleotides are TGTGCCAGCAGCTTGGTTGGGGGAGGGGGTTGGGCAGATACGCAGTATTTT. As protein: CASSLVGGGGWADTQYF. The chain employs TRBV11-2 and TRBJ2-3, with TRBD2 as a possible D gene (7 bases). This CDR3 comprises 17 residues. The V gene lost 3 bases and the J gene lost 4 bases, with 20 bases spanning the gap. The germline V gene has CDR1 SGHAT and CDR2 FQNNGV.

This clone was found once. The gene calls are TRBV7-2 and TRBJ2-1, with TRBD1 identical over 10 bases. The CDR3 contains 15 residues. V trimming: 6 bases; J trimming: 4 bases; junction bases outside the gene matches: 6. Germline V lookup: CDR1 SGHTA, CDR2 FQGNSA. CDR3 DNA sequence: TGTGCCAGCAGACCCGGGACAGGGGTTTACAATGAGCAGTTCTTC. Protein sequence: CASRPGTGVYNEQFF.

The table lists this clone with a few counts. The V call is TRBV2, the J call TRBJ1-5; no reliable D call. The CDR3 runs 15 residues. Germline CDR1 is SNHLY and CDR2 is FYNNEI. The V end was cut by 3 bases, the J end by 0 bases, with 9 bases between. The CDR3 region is CASSDYGASNQPQHF. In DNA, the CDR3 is TGTGCCAGCAGTGACTATGGAGCTAGCAATCAGCCCCAGCATTTT.